This T cell receptor beta chain came from a study of blood T cell repertoires in COVID-19. For the study at large: Material from acute and convalescent COVID-19 was sourced from the United States, Italy and Spain.

The CDR3 loop spans 16 amino acids. J was trimmed by 4 bases and V by 4 bases; bases with no gene match: 12. Per the germline V gene, CDR1 is SGHNT and CDR2 is YYREEE (reference sequence). Sequencing used immunoSEQ multiplex PCR; TCRdb keeps in-frame clones, though not all of them. The sample gives around 81,000 clones, 70% to 90% of which show up once; 5.5% to 7.5% is in the top ten. This clone was detected only a few times. The receptor's source is a man between 65 and 85 years old with acute or convalescent COVID-19. This chain connects TRBV5-4 to TRBJ2-5, with 8 bases identical to TRBD2. The sample consisted of peripheral blood. This CDR3 is CASSIGLADSRETQYF. CDR3 sequence (DNA): TGTGCCAGCAGCATCGGACTAGCCGATAGTAGAGAGACCCAGTACTTC.